Here is one T cell receptor (beta chain) with its context. Its antigen is unidentified. Repertoires were generated with immunoSEQ multiplex PCR, while TCRdb's copy carries only in-frame clones and drops some. Among about 130,000 clones, roughly 84% were seen once, and the ten largest hold around 12%. The data originate from a study of T cell responses to AZD1222 COVID-19 vaccine. Study-wide findings and caveats: Among those given AZD1222, only five or six were seropositive at baseline. It should be noted that donors were predominantly white British and more often female, and clonal diversity was possibly underestimated. No day 14 peak samples; only post-peak repertoires were characterized.

This CDR3 contains 19 residues. The junction had 12 bases not matched to a gene; V was cut back by 5 bases and J by 3 bases. CDR1 SGHTA and CDR2 FQGNSA come from the germline V gene. The sequencing here drew on peripheral blood, taken on day 0 of AZD1222 vaccination. This chain connects TRBV7-2 to TRBJ2-1, with TRBD2 matching 14 bases. The origin of this receptor is an adult in good health. CDR3 loop: CASSPLRTSGGIGYNEQFF. The CDR3 DNA follows: TGTGCCAGCAGCCCCCTTAGGACTAGCGGGGGGATTGGCTACAATGAGCAGTTCTTC.